These 29 T cell receptor beta chains originate from one sample sequenced in a study of cytomegalovirus exposure and HLA in healthy donors (dated by TCRdb to about 2017). The library was built by means of the immunoSEQ multiplex PCR assay. A mixture of 60 forward primers for TCR Vbeta segments and 13 reverse primers for TCR Jbeta segments was used in the multiplex PCR. Held by TCRdb, this immuneACCESS table contains in-frame sequences only and omits some clones. Under half of the omission traces to an unresolved V gene where checked; the cause of the rest is unknown. This sample gives under 250,000 clones in total; around 80% of them show up just once. The ten largest account for around 4.3% of the sample. Sequenced material: PBMCs. Receptors were obtained from a woman in her twenties or thirties in good health and CMV-seropositive.

The chain combines TRBV10-3 with TRBJ1-2; tentative D call: TRBD1 (5 bases). CDR1 ENHRY and CDR2 SYGVKD come from the germline V gene. V lost 0 bases and J lost 8, with 19 bases in between. The CDR3 has 16 amino acids. Here the CDR3 DNA reads TGTGCCATCAGTGAGTCGAAGATCGGGACTTCTAGGGGCTACACCTTC. Protein sequence: CAISESKIGTSRGYTF.

The chain employs TRBV7-8 and TRBJ2-2, with a possible D match to TRBD2 (6 bases). Germline CDR1 is SGHVS and CDR2 is FQNEAQ. The CDR3 loop spans 16 amino acids. Deletions cut 6 bases from V and 5 bases from J, with 19 bases between. In DNA, the CDR3 is TGTGCCAGCAGTCCCCGGAGGGCCCAGTCGACCGGGGAGCTGTTTTTT. Its protein product is CASSPRRAQSTGELFF.

The genes are TRBV7-9 and TRBJ2-7; TRBD2 is a possible D gene (5 bases). There are 15 residues in the CDR3. V shed 0 bases and J shed 3 bases, with 12 bases lying between them. The V gene's germline CDR1 is SEHNR and CDR2 FQNEAQ (reference sequence). CDR3 sequence reads: CASSLAEGGYYEQYF. DNA for the CDR3: TGTGCCAGCAGCTTAGCGGAAGGAGGATACTACGAGCAGTACTTC.

The chain links TRBV15 to TRBJ1-1; TRBD1 agrees at 10 bases. There are 15 residues in the CDR3. Looked up from germline, CDR1 is LNHNV and CDR2 is YYDKDF (reference sequence). Losses at the gene ends were 7 bases for V and 7 bases for J; bases not matched to a gene: 12. The CDR3 DNA reads TGTGCCACCAAATTCCGGGACAGGGGTACCATTGAAGCTTTCTTT. This translates into CATKFRDRGTIEAFF.

The chain combines TRBV18 with TRBJ1-1; D is ambiguous. CDR3 size: 13 residues. The germline V gene encodes CDR1 KGHSH and CDR2 LQKENI. The V end lost 2 bases, the J end lost 0 bases, and 4 bases lay between the germline ends. The CDR3 spells CASSPTLNTEAFF. The CDR3 DNA follows: TGTGCCAGCTCACCAACACTGAACACTGAAGCTTTCTTT.

This clone was counted between two and nine times. CDR3 sequence reads: CASSLTGTGVYEQYF. Written as DNA, the CDR3 is TGCGCCAGCAGCTTGACCGGGACAGGGGTCTACGAGCAGTACTTC. This chain connects TRBV5-1 to TRBJ2-7; 10 positions agree with TRBD1. CDR1 and CDR2 from the germline V gene are SGHRS and YFSETQ. The V gene end was trimmed by 1 base and the J gene end by 3 bases; junction bases not matched to a gene: 4. This CDR3 spans 15 amino acids.

The gene calls are TRBV28 and TRBJ1-2; maybe TRBD1 (5 bases). Per the germline V gene, CDR1 is MDHEN and CDR2 is SYDVKM. The V end lost 2 bases, the J end lost 7 bases, and 8 bases lay between the germline ends. The CDR3 loop spans 12 amino acids. CDR3: CASSLQGIGYTF. DNA for the CDR3: TGTGCCAGCAGTTTACAGGGAATTGGCTACACCTTC.

V gene TRBV11-2 combines with J gene TRBJ2-7; 8 bases map to TRBD1. Germline assignment: CDR1 SGHAT and CDR2 FQNNGV. V dropped 4 bases and J dropped 2; count of bases not matched to a gene: 7. The CDR3 is 15 amino acids. CDR3 nucleotides: TGTGCCAGCAGCTCGCCGACAGGGGACCCCTACGAGCAGTACTTC. It yields the protein CASSSPTGDPYEQYF.

This chain links TRBV6-5 with TRBJ1-6, with D perhaps TRBD1 (6 bases). V lost 2 bases, J lost 6 bases, and 14 bases lay in between. The V gene's germline CDR1 is MNHEY and CDR2 SVGAGI. CDR3 length: 16 amino acids. The CDR3 spells CASSYPGQGTNSPLHF. The CDR3 bases are TGTGCCAGCAGTTACCCCGGGCAGGGGACTAATTCACCCCTCCACTTT.

This chain uses TRBV6-1 with TRBJ1-1, with no clear D. Germline CDR1 MNHNS, CDR2 SASEGT. The CDR3 covers 15 residues. Trimming took 5 bases from V and 3 from J, leaving 16 bases between them. This CDR3 reads CASSRGRPGDTEAFF. The DNA for the CDR3 is TGTGCCAGCAGTCGCGGACGGCCCGGGGACACTGAAGCTTTCTTT.

This sequence joins TRBV11-3 and TRBJ2-7; D ambiguous. The length of the CDR3 is 13 residues. Per the germline V gene, CDR1 is SGHNT and CDR2 is YENEEA. V was trimmed by 3 bases and J by 1 base, leaving 7 bases between them. Here the CDR3 DNA reads TGTGCCAGCAGCTTCCAAGCATCCTACGAGCAGTACTTC. This encodes CASSFQASYEQYF. Combining the CDR3 with reference TRBV11-3 and TRBJ2-7 gives the whole variable domain EAGVVQSPRYKIIEKKQPVAFWCNPISGHNTLYWYLQNLGQGPELLIRYENEEAVDDSQLPKDRFSAERLKGVDSTLKIQPAELGDSAVYLCASSFQASYEQYFGPGTRLTVT.

This chain connects TRBV19 to TRBJ2-1; weak D call: TRBD1 (6 bases). Germline V gene sequence: CDR1 LNHDA, CDR2 SQIVND (reference sequence). V dropped 3 bases and J dropped 5 bases, with 8 bases sitting between them. The CDR3 is made up of 13 amino acids. The CDR3 DNA is TGTGCCAGTAGTATCCAGGGGAACAATGAGCAGTTCTTC. Translating it yields CASSIQGNNEQFF.

V and J are TRBV5-4 and TRBJ2-7; TRBD2 agrees at 8 bases. Germline values: CDR1 SGHNT, CDR2 YYREEE (reference sequence). The CDR3 runs to 14 residues. The V gene end was trimmed by 4 bases and the J gene end by 5 bases; junction bases not matched to a gene: 8. The CDR3 DNA reads as TGTGCCAGCAGCAAAACTAGCGGTGGAGACGAGCAGTACTTC. Residues: CASSKTSGGDEQYF.

This clone was observed a handful of times. This rearrangement joins TRBV7-9 to TRBJ2-7, with D maybe TRBD2 (6 bases). Germline CDR1 and CDR2: SEHNR and FQNEAQ (reference sequence). V lost 4 bases and J lost 0, with 16 bases in between. CDR3 size: 16 residues. DNA for the CDR3: TGTGCCAGCAGCTCGGGGGAATCAATTAGCTCCTACGAGCAGTACTTC. Translating gives CASSSGESISSYEQYF.

The rearrangement links TRBV27 to TRBJ2-1; weak D call: TRBD2 (5 bases). Germline V gene sequence: CDR1 MNHEY, CDR2 SMNVEV (reference sequence). The CDR3 runs 14 residues. The V and J ends lost 2 bases and 5 bases respectively, with 10 bases between them. The CDR3 bases are TGTGCCAGCAGTTTACTGGACTCTGACAATGAGCAGTTCTTC. It translates to CASSLLDSDNEQFF.

The CDR3 DNA follows: TGTGCCAGCAGTTACTCGTTTACGGAGGGAAACACCATATATTTT. It translates to CASSYSFTEGNTIYF. The rearrangement joins TRBV6-5 to TRBJ1-3; D unclear. The germline gives CDR1 MNHEY, CDR2 SVGAGI. The V and J ends lost 0 bases and 4 bases respectively, with 10 bases between them. The CDR3 spans 15 residues.

The V call is TRBV6-5, the J call TRBJ2-7, with 7 positions matching TRBD2. Trimming cost V 6 bases and J 3 bases; bases outside gene matches: 11. The CDR3 is made up of 15 amino acids. Germline assignment: CDR1 MNHEY and CDR2 SVGAGI. The CDR3 DNA reads TGTGCCAGCAGCCGCGCGAAGCGGGGCATCTACGAGCAGTACTTC. Amino acid sequence: CASSRAKRGIYEQYF.

The chain combines TRBV6-5 with TRBJ2-7, with TRBD1 identical over 11 bases. Germline-derived CDR1 and CDR2 are MNHEY and SVGAGI. V lost 4 bases and J lost 4; bases outside the gene matches: 6. This CDR3 is built from 15 residues. CDR3 residues: CASSSTGTGGYEQYF. CDR3 in DNA: TGTGCCAGCAGTTCGACCGGGACAGGGGGTTACGAGCAGTACTTC.

V usage is TRBV10-3 and J usage is TRBJ1-3; 8 positions match TRBD1. The CDR3 extends over 15 amino acids. Per the germline V gene, CDR1 is ENHRY and CDR2 is SYGVKD. Unmatched junction bases numbered 6, after V lost 5 bases and J lost 3 bases. The CDR3 DNA reads as TGTGCCATCAGTCCGGACAGGGTTAGTGGAAACACCATATATTTT. Its protein is CAISPDRVSGNTIYF.

In nucleotides, the CDR3 is TGTGCCAGCAGTGAAAGGGGCTTTGGAAACACCATATATTTT. Encoded protein: CASSERGFGNTIYF. The rearrangement uses TRBV6-1 and TRBJ1-3, with D possibly TRBD1 on 5 matching bases. Germline-derived CDR1 and CDR2 are MNHNS and SASEGT. Trimming shortened V by 2 bases and J by 3 bases, and 8 bases separated the two germline ends. This CDR3 is built from 14 residues.

J is TRBJ2-3 and V is TRBV2, with TRBD2 matching over 8 bases. The CDR3 has 16 residues. Germline loops: CDR1 SNHLY, CDR2 FYNNEI. J lost 4 bases, V lost 2 bases, and 8 bases had no gene match. CDR3 sequence (DNA): TGTGCCAGCAGTGAAAGGGAAGCGGGGGACGCAGATACGCAGTATTTT. This sequence encodes CASSEREAGDADTQYF.

This clone has a handful of counts. The chain recombines TRBV6-5 with TRBJ2-7; 8 bases line up with TRBD2. The CDR3 extends over 13 amino acids. J was trimmed by 3 bases and V by 5 bases; bases with no gene match: 3. Germline V gene lookup returns CDR1 MNHEY and CDR2 SVGAGI. The CDR3 loop reads CASSTRGGYEQYF. The CDR3 DNA reads as TGTGCCAGCAGTACCCGGGGGGGCTACGAGCAGTACTTC.

The chain couples TRBV27 to TRBJ1-1; D is perhaps TRBD1 (6 bases). V lost 2 bases and J lost 5, with 12 bases in between. There are 14 residues in the CDR3. The germline V gene encodes CDR1 MNHEY and CDR2 SMNVEV (reference sequence). CDR3 nucleotides: TGTGCCAGCAGTTTAACAGGGCTGTGGACTGAAGCTTTCTTT. This codes for CASSLTGLWTEAFF.

This clone was recorded once. The V gene is TRBV7-8, the J gene TRBJ1-1; 10 positions agree with TRBD1. CDR1 and CDR2 (germline): SGHVS, FQNEAQ. V dropped 6 bases and J dropped 1; count of bases not matched to a gene: 8. CDR3 length: 16 residues. The CDR3 DNA is TGTGCCAGCAGGGCGGACAGGGGGATGGGGAACACTGAAGCTTTCTTT. Amino acids: CASRADRGMGNTEAFF.

This clone has just a few counts. The CDR3 here is CASSLGGQGEGYTF. The CDR3 nucleotides read TGTGCCAGTAGCCTCGGGGGACAGGGGGAAGGCTACACCTTC. The V and J genes are TRBV19 and TRBJ1-2, with 11 positions matching TRBD1. V dropped 6 bases and J dropped 8; count of bases not matched to a gene: 8. CDR3 length equals 14 residues. The germline gives CDR1 LNHDA, CDR2 SQIVND (reference sequence).

V gene TRBV5-1 combines with J gene TRBJ2-3; D ambiguous. Germline V gene sequence: CDR1 SGHRS, CDR2 YFSETQ. Trimming took 0 bases from V and 0 from J, leaving 11 bases between them. CDR3 length equals 16 residues. The CDR3 is CASSLGGGFSTDTQYF. The DNA for the CDR3 is TGCGCCAGCAGCTTGGGAGGCGGCTTTAGCACAGATACGCAGTATTTT. Together with reference TRBV5-1 and TRBJ2-3, the CDR3 gives the full variable domain: KAGVTQTPRYLIKTRGQQVTLSCSPISGHRSVSWYQQTPGQGLQFLFEYFSETQRNKGNFPGRFSGRQFSNSRSEMNVSTLELGDSALYLCASSLGGGFSTDTQYFGPGTRLTVL.

The rearrangement uses TRBV6-4 and TRBJ1-5; D is unresolved. CDR3 size: 13 residues. The germline V gene has CDR1 MRHNA and CDR2 SNTAGT. Trimming shortened V by 2 bases and J by 3 bases, and 5 bases separated the two germline ends. CDR3 sequence reads: CASSDGPNQPQHF. CDR3 coding DNA: TGTGCCAGCAGTGACGGGCCCAATCAGCCCCAGCATTTT.

The DNA for the CDR3 is TGTGCCAGCAGCTTGGCCTGGGGGCGGGGGGCCAATGAGCAGTTCTTC. It specifies CASSLAWGRGANEQFF. The chain links TRBV5-4 to TRBJ2-1; TRBD2 matches at 8 bases. The germline CDR1 and CDR2 sequences are SGHNT and YYREEE (reference sequence). The CDR3 runs 16 residues. V lost 0 bases, J lost 6 bases, and 8 bases stayed unmatched.

The chain has TRBV5-1 and TRBJ2-7; TRBD1 aligns across 9 bases. Germline CDR1 SGHRS, CDR2 YFSETQ. The V segment lost 3 bases and the J segment 1 base; nucleotides outside the gene matches: 11. CDR3 size: 17 residues. CDR3 protein: CASSSIAGQGSSYEQYF. The CDR3 DNA is TGCGCCAGCAGCTCAATAGCCGGACAGGGGAGTTCCTACGAGCAGTACTTC. The full variable domain, with the rest looked up from reference TRBV5-1 and TRBJ2-7, is KAGVTQTPRYLIKTRGQQVTLSCSPISGHRSVSWYQQTPGQGLQFLFEYFSETQRNKGNFPGRFSGRQFSNSRSEMNVSTLELGDSALYLCASSSIAGQGSSYEQYFGPGTRLTVT.